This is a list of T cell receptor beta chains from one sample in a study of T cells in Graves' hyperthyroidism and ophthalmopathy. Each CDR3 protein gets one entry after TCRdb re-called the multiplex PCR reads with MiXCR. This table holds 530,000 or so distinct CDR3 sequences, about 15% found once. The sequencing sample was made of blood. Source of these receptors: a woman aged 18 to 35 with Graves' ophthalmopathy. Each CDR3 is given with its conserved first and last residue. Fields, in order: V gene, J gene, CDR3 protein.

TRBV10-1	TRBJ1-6	CATSRGENSPLHF
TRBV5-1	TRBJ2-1	CASSTRQGWEQFF
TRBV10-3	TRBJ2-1	CAISFQGGNEQFF
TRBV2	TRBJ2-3	CASSESSGGEGFAPPQYF
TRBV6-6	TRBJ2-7	CASSSSGTSDEQYF
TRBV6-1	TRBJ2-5	CASSNTGTSGQETQYF
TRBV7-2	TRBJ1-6	CASSWDSLNSPLHF
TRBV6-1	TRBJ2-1	CASSRRASGGSYNEQFF
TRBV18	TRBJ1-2	CASSPRVDYGYTF
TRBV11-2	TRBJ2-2	CASSFGTSGTGELFF
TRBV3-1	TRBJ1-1	CASSQGDTWSTEAFF
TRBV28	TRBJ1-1	CASSLFWGNTEALF
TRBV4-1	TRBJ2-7	CASSRQQGERTYEQYF
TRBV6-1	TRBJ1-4	CASRAPGGPNEKLFF
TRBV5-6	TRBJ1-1	CASSLGRGLTEAFF
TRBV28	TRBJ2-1	CASSSFQRLAGGNSEQFF
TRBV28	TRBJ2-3	CASVFGTSGDTDTQYF
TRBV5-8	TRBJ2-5	CASSPRGTQYF
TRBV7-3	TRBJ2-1	CASSLEGREQFF
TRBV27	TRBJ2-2	CASTLYRGRNTGELFF
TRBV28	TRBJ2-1	CASGRQGMDEQFF
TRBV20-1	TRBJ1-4	CSGMKGNEKLFF
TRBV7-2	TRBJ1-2	CASSAGGQGRYGYTF
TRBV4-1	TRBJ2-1	CASSQAINEQFF
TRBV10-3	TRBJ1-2	CATFRQGENYGYTF
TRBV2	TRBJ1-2	CASRPGTTPFYGYTF
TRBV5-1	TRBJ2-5	CASSFNRGETQYF
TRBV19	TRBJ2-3	CASTSTSSKTDTQYF
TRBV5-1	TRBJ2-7	CASSLAGQGTYEQYF
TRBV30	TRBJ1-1	CAWSPGVPEAFF
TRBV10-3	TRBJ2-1	CAISEIATTNNEQFF
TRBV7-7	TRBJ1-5	CALGQGVQPQHF
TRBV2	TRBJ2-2	CASSRDRGAGELFF
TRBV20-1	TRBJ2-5	CSAQLAGGSRETQYF
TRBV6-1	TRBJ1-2	CASSYEGGHSLYGYTF
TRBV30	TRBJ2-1	CAWGDTAGEQFF
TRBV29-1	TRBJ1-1	CSVAGTGENTEAFF
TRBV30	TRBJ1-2	CAWSNGQNYGYTF
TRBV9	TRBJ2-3	CASTGSGTSTDTQYF
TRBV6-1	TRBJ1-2	CASSEGAGGQPNYGYTF
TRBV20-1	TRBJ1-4	CSASGGTNEKLFF
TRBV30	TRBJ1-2	CAWSFGQGEDGYTF
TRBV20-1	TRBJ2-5	CSAREGTSQETQYF
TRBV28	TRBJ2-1	CASSPTKGGPPYNEQFF
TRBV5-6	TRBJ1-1	CASITGFNTEAFF
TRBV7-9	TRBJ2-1	CASSLPRGQNNEQFF